This record covers a single T cell receptor beta chain. These data are taken from a study of blood T cell repertoires in COVID-19. This CDR3 is 19 amino acids long. After removal of 2 bases from V and 0 bases from J, the junction contained 11 bases not matched to a gene. Germline CDR1 is KGHDR and CDR2 is SFDVKD. In the authors' workflow: Reference gene primer amplification in the assay estimated nucleated cell counts. Sequencing was performed with immunoSEQ multiplex PCR; in TCRdb, only in-frame clones are kept and a portion is missing. V and J calls and clone size are those listed in that table; D and trimming were worked out from the DNA. The table shows roughly 250,000 clones, with 87% occurring only once.

This receptor was identified in a man aged 55 to 70 who had recovered from COVID-19. This chain connects TRBV24-1 to TRBJ2-2; 7 bases map to TRBD1. The sequencing sample was made of peripheral blood. CDR3 sequence reads: CATSDSLGQATSNTGELFF. CDR3 in DNA: TGTGCCACCAGTGATTCTCTCGGACAGGCGACCTCGAACACCGGGGAGCTGTTTTTT.